Following are 14 T cell receptor beta chains from one sample sequenced in a study of blood T cell repertoires in COVID-19. Profiled with immunoSEQ multiplex PCR; TCRdb holds only in-frame clones, not every one. This sample carries approximately 180,000 clones, 80% to 90% of them seen once, and the ten largest clones take about 3.3%. The specimen sequenced was peripheral blood. The receptors stem from a man in his sixties with acute or convalescent COVID-19.

The chain uses TRBV4-3 and TRBJ1-1, with D hard to call. CDR1 is LGHNA and CDR2 is YSLEER in the germline V gene. The germline V and J ends were trimmed by 4 bases and 0 bases, with 6 bases remaining between them. The CDR3 extends over 13 amino acids. The CDR3 DNA reads as TGCGCCAGCAGCCGCGCCTTGAACACTGAAGCTTTCTTT. Translated: CASSRALNTEAFF.

The chain employs TRBV12-3 or TRBV12-4 and TRBJ2-5; no definite D call. This CDR3 contains 12 residues. V was pared by 6 bases and J by 4 bases, with 9 bases between. The CDR3 spells CASSLQAETQYF. The CDR3 DNA sequence: TGTGCCAGCAGCCTCCAGGCAGAGACCCAGTACTTC.

The chain joins TRBV4-1 to TRBJ2-1; TRBD2 matches at 8 bases. Germline-derived CDR1 and CDR2 are MGHRA and YSYEKL. This CDR3 has 17 residues. Trimming at V came to 0 bases and at J to 1 base, leaving 5 bases not matched to a gene. The CDR3 sequence: CASSQEMASGSYNEQFF. CDR3 DNA: TGCGCCAGCAGCCAAGAGATGGCTAGCGGGTCCTACAATGAGCAGTTCTTC.

This rearrangement joins TRBV28 to TRBJ1-3, with TRBD1 matching 8 bases. V was clipped by 6 bases and J by 3 bases; unmatched bases: 7. This CDR3 comprises 15 residues. CDR1 and CDR2 (germline): MDHEN, SYDVKM. In nucleotides, the CDR3 is TGTGCCAGCAGATCACCAGGGGGCCGTGGAAACACCATATATTTT. It codes for CASRSPGGRGNTIYF.

The chain employs TRBV6-5 and TRBJ2-3; perhaps TRBD1 as D (6 bases). Germline CDR1 is MNHEY and CDR2 is SVGAGI. Trimming removed 8 bases from V and 1 base from J, with 16 bases in between. The CDR3 spans 15 residues. CDR3 in DNA: TGTGCCAGCTCAACAGGGATAGGTCGCACAGATACGCAGTATTTT. This sequence encodes CASSTGIGRTDTQYF.

This clone was recorded a few times. The CDR3 DNA sequence: TGTGCCTGGGAGAAAGGCGGGAGGACCCATGAGCAGTTCTTC. Its translation: CAWEKGGRTHEQFF. The chain couples TRBV30 to TRBJ2-1, with 8 nucleotides matching TRBD2. This CDR3 spans 14 amino acids. V lost 5 bases to trimming and J lost 8 bases; unmatched junction nucleotides: 11. The germline CDR1 and CDR2 sequences are GTSNPN and SVGIG (reference sequence).

The rearrangement joins TRBV19 to TRBJ1-6; D is possibly TRBD1 (5 bases). Trimming removed 5 bases from V and 6 bases from J, with 17 bases in between. This CDR3 is 16 amino acids long. In germline, CDR1 is LNHDA, CDR2 SQIVND (reference sequence). The CDR3 coding sequence is TGTGCCAGTAGTGATTATGACAGCCCTACTAATTCACCCCTCCACTTT. Translation gives CASSDYDSPTNSPLHF. Combining the CDR3 with reference TRBV19 and TRBJ1-6 gives the whole variable domain DGGITQSPKYLFRKEGQNVTLSCEQNLNHDAMYWYRQDPGQGLRLIYYSQIVNDFQKGDIAEGYSVSREKKESFPLTVTSAQKNPTAFYLCASSDYDSPTNSPLHFGNGTRLTVT.

This clone has only one observation. The chain employs TRBV18 and TRBJ2-1, with D maybe TRBD1 (6 bases). V was clipped by 2 bases and J by 3 bases, with 8 bases between them. This CDR3 is 14 amino acids long. The germline gives CDR1 KGHSH, CDR2 LQKENI. The CDR3 loop is CASSPGTNYNEQFF. CDR3 DNA: TGTGCCAGCTCACCAGGGACAAACTACAATGAGCAGTTCTTC.

V is TRBV13 and J is TRBJ2-3; 13 positions agree with TRBD2. Germline CDR1 PRHDT, CDR2 FYEKMQ (reference sequence). V shed 1 base and J 2 bases; nucleotides not matched to a gene: 9. The CDR3 loop spans 19 amino acids. The CDR3 coding sequence is TGTGCCAGCAGCTTAGTAGGACTAGCGGGAGAGGGGGCCACAGATACGCAGTATTTT. Translated, it gives CASSLVGLAGEGATDTQYF.

The rearrangement uses TRBV7-8 and TRBJ2-7; the match to TRBD2 covers 8 bases. Per the germline V gene, CDR1 is SGHVS and CDR2 is FQNEAQ. Germline trimming cut 0 bases from V and 4 bases from J; bases unmatched to any gene: 5. CDR3 size: 15 residues. The CDR3 loop reads CASSLAGLGRYEQYF. CDR3 DNA sequence: TGTGCCAGCAGCTTAGCGGGACTAGGGAGATACGAGCAGTACTTC. The full variable domain, completed using reference TRBV7-8 and TRBJ2-7, is GAGVSQSPRYKVAKRGQDVALRCDPISGHVSLFWYQQALGQGPEFLTYFQNEAQLDKSGLPSDRFFAERPEGSVSTLKIQRTQQEDSAVYLCASSLAGLGRYEQYFGPGTRLTVT.

The chain is built from TRBV7-2 and TRBJ1-5, with D possibly matching TRBD1 (6 bases). The CDR3 contains 16 residues. CDR1 and CDR2 (germline): SGHTA, FQGNSA. V was trimmed by 3 bases and J by 7 bases, leaving 19 bases between them. DNA for the CDR3: TGTGCCAGCAGCTTGAGCCCTCAGGGGCGCACCCAGCCCCAGCATTTT. Amino acids: CASSLSPQGRTQPQHF.

The V and J genes are TRBV19 and TRBJ1-4, with a weak D call TRBD1 (5 bases). V was clipped by 3 bases and J by 8 bases, with 10 bases between them. Germline CDR1 LNHDA, CDR2 SQIVND (reference sequence). The length of the CDR3 is 13 residues. As DNA, the CDR3 is TGTGCCAGTAGTATCAGGGTCCGAGAAAAACTGTTTTTT. Translating it yields CASSIRVREKLFF.

This clone appeared a few times. CDR3 in DNA: TGTGCCAGTAGTATAGATGGGGCGCCGACCGGGGAGCTGTTTTTT. This codes for CASSIDGAPTGELFF. This chain links TRBV19 with TRBJ2-2; D may be TRBD1 (5 bases). Germline assignment: CDR1 LNHDA and CDR2 SQIVND (reference sequence). CDR3 length: 15 residues. Between the trimmed V and J ends, which lost 0 bases and 5 bases, there was a span of 10 bases.

On this clone: An end of the junction differs from the germline gene, which may be a read error. The CDR3 DNA is TGTGCCAGCAGTAGCGGGAGCTTGACCGGGGAGCTGTTTTTT. Protein sequence: CASSSGSLTGELFF. The chain joins TRBV19 to TRBJ2-2; 9 bases line up with TRBD2. Germline CDR1 LNHDA, CDR2 SQIVND (reference sequence). The CDR3 is 14 amino acids. The whole variable domain, remainder taken from reference TRBV19 and TRBJ2-2, is DGGITQSPKYLFRKEGQNVTLSCEQNLNHDAMYWYRQDPGQGLRLIYYSQIVNDFQKGDIAEGYSVSREKKESFPLTVTSAQKNPTAFYLCASSSGSLTGELFFGEGSRLTVL.